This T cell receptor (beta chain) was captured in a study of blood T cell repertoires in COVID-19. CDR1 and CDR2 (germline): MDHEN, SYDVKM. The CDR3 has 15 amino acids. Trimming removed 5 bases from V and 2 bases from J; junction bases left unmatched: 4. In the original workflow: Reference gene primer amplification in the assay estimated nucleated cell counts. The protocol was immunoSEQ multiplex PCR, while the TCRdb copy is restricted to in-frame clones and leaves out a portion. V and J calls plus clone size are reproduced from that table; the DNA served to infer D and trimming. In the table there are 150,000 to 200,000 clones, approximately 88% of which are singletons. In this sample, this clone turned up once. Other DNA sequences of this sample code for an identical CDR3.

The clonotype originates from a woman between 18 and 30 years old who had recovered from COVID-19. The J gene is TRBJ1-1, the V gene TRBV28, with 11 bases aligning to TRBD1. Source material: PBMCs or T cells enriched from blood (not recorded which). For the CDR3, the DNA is TGTGCCAGCAGTCTAGGGACAGGGGGAAACACTGAAGCTTTCTTT. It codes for CASSLGTGGNTEAFF.